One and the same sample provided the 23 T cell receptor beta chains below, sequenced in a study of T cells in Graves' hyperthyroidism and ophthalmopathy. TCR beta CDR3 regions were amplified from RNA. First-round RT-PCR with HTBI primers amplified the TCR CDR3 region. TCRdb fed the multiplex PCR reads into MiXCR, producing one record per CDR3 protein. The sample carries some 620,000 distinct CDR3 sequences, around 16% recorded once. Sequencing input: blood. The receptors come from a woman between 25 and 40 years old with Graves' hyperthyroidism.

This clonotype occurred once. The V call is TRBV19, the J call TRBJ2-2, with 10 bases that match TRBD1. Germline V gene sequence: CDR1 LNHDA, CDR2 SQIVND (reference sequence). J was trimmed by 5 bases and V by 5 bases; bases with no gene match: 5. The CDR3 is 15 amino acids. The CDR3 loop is CASSRGQGETGELFF. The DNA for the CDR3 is TGTGCCAGTAGTCGCGGACAGGGGGAAACCGGGGAGCTGTTTTTT.

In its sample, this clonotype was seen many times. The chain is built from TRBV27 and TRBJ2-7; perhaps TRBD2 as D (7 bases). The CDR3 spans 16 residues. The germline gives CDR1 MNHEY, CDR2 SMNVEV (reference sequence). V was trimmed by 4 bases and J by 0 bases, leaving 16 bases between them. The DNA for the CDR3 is TGTGCCAGCAGTTCCCATTTGGGGGGGGCCTCCTACGAGCAGTACTTC. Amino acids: CASSSHLGGASYEQYF.

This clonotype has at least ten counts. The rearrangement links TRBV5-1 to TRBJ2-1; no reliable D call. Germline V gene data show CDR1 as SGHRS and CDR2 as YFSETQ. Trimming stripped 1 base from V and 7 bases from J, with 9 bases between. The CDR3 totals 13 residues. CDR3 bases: TGCGCCAGCAGCTTGACTATTTTGAATGAGCAGTTCTTC. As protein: CASSLTILNEQFF.

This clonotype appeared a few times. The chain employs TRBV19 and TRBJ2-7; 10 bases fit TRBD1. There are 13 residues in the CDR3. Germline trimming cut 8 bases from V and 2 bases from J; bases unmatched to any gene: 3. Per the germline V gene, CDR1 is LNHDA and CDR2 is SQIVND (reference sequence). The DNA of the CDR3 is TGTGCCAGTGGACAGGGGGTAGCCTACGAGCAGTACTTC. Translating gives CASGQGVAYEQYF.

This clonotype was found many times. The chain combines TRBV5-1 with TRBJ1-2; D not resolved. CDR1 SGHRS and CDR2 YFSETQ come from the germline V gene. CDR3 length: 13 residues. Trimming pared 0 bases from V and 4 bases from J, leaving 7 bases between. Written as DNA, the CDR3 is TGCGCCAGCAGCTTGGATCGCTTCTATGGCTACACCTTC. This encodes CASSLDRFYGYTF.

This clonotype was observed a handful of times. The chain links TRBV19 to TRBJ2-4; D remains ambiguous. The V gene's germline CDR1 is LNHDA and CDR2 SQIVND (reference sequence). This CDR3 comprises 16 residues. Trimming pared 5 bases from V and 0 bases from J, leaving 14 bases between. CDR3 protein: CASSSGGVIAKNIQYF. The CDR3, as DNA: TGTGCCAGTAGTTCGGGCGGAGTTATAGCCAAAAACATTCAGTACTTC.

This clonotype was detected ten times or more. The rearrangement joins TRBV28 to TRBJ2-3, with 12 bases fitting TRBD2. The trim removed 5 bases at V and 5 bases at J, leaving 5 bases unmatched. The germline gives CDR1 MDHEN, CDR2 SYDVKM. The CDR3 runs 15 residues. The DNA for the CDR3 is TGTGCCAGCAGTCAACCGGGACTAGCGGGAGATACGCAGTATTTT. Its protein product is CASSQPGLAGDTQYF.

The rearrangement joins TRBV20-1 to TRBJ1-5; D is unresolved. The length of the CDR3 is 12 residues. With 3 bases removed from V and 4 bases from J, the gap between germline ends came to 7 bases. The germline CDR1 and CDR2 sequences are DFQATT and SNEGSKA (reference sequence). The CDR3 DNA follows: TGCAGTGCTAGTTCCGGAAATCAGCCCCAGCATTTT. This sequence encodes CSASSGNQPQHF.

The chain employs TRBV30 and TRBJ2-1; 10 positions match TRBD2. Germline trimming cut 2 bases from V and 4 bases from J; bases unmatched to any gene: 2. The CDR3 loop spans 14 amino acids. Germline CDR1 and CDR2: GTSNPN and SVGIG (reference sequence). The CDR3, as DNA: TGTGCCTGGAGTCTACTAGCGGGGTACAATGAGCAGTTCTTC. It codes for CAWSLLAGYNEQFF.

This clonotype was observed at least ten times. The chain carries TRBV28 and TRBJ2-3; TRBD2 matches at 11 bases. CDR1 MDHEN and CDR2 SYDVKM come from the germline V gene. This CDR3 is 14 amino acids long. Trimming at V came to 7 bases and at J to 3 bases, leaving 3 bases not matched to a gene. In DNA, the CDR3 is TGTGCCAGCATTGTAGCGGGAGGGACAGATACGCAGTATTTT. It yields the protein CASIVAGGTDTQYF.

The CDR3 reads CASTYDRGPQPQHF. In nucleotides, the CDR3 is TGTGCCAGTACCTACGACAGGGGGCCGCAGCCCCAGCATTTT. The chain has TRBV19 and TRBJ1-5, with 10 bases aligning to TRBD1. The CDR3 loop spans 14 amino acids. Trimming took 7 bases from V and 7 from J; bases not matched to a gene: 7. CDR1 is LNHDA, CDR2 SQIVND, per germline (reference sequence).

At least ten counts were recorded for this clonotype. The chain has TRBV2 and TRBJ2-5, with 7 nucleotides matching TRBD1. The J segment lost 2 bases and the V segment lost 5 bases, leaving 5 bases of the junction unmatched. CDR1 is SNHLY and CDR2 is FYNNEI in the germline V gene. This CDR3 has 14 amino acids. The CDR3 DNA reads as TGTGCCAGCAGTTCGGGACAGCCTCAAGAGACCCAGTACTTC. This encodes CASSSGQPQETQYF.

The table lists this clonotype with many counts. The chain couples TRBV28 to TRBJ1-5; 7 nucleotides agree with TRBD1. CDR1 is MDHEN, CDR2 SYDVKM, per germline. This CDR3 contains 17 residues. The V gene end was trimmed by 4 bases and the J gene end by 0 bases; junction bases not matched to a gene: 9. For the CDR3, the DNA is TGTGCCAGCAGTTCTACCGGGACAGTCCTTAGCAATCAGCCCCAGCATTTT. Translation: CASSSTGTVLSNQPQHF.

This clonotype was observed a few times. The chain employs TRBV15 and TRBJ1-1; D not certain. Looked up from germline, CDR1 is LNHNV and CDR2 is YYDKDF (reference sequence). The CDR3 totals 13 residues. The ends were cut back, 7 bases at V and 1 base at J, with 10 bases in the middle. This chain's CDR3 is CATKTGPNTEAFF. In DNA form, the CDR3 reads TGTGCCACCAAGACCGGACCGAACACTGAAGCTTTCTTT. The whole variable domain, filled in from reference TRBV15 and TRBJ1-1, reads DAMVIQNPRYQVTQFGKPVTLSCSQTLNHNVMYWYQQKSSQAPKLLFHYYDKDFNNEADTPDNFQSRRPNTSFCFLDIRSPGLGDTAMYLCATKTGPNTEAFFGQGTRLTVV.

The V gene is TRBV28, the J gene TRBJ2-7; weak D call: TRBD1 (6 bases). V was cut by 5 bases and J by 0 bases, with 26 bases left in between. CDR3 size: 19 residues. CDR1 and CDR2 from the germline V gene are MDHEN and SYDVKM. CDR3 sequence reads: CASSTGQIGPSRSSYEQYF. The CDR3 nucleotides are TGTGCCAGCAGTACCGGACAGATAGGACCTTCCCGGAGCTCCTACGAGCAGTACTTC.

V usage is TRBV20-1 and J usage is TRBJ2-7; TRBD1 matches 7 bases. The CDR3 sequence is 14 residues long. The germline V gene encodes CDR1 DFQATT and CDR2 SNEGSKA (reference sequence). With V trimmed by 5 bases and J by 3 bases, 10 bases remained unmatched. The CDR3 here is CSASPDRTNYEQYF. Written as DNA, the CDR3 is TGCAGTGCTTCGCCGGACAGGACGAACTACGAGCAGTACTTC.

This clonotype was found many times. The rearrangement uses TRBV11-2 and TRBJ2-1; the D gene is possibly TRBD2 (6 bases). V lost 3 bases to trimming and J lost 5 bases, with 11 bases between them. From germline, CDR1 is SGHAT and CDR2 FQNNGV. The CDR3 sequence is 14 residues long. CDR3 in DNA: TGTGCCAGCAGCTTTGTGCGGGGAAACAATGAGCAGTTCTTC. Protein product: CASSFVRGNNEQFF.

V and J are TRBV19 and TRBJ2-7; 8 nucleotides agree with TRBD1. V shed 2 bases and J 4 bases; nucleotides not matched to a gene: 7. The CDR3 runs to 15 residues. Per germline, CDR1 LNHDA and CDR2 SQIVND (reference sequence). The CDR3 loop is CASSILAGGEYEQYF. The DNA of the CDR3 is TGTGCCAGTAGTATACTGGCAGGGGGCGAATACGAGCAGTACTTC.

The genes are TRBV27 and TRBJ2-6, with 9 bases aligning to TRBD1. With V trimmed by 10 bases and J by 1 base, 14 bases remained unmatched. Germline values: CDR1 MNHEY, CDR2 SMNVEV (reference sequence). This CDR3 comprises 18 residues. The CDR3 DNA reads TGTGCCACCGCGACCCGGGACAGGGTTTCTTCTGGGGCCAACGTCCTGACTTTC. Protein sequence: CATATRDRVSSGANVLTF.

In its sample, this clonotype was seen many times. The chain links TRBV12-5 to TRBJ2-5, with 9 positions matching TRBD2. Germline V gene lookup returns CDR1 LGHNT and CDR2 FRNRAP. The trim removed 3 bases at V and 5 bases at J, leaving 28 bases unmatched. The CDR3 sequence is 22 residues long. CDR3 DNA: TGTGCTAGTGGTTTACCCATTACACTAGCGGGCCAACCTCACAAAATGGATGAGACCCAGTACTTC. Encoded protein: CASGLPITLAGQPHKMDETQYF.

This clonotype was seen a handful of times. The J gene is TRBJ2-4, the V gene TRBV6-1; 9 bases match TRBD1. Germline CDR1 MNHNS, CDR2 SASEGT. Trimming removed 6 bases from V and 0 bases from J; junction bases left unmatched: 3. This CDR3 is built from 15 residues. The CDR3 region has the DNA TGTGCCAGCAGACGGACAGGGGTAGCCAAAAACATTCAGTACTTC. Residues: CASRRTGVAKNIQYF.

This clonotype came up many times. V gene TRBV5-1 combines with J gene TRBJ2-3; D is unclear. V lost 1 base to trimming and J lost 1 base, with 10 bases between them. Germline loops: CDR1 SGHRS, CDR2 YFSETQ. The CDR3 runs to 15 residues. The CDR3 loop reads CASSLTYMGTDTQYF. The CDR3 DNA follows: TGCGCCAGCAGCTTGACCTACATGGGCACAGATACGCAGTATTTT.

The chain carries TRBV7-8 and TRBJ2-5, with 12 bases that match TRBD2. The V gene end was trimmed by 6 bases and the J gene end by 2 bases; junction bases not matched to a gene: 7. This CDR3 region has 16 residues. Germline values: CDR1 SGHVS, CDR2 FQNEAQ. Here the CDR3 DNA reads TGTGCCAGCAGTTACTCGACTAGCGGGGGACAAGAGACCCAGTACTTC. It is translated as CASSYSTSGGQETQYF. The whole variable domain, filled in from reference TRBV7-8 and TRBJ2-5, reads GAGVSQSPRYKVAKRGQDVALRCDPISGHVSLFWYQQALGQGPEFLTYFQNEAQLDKSGLPSDRFFAERPEGSVSTLKIQRTQQEDSAVYLCASSYSTSGGQETQYFGPGTRLLVL.